The 20 T cell receptor beta chains reported below all come from one sample, sequenced in a study of T cells in Graves' hyperthyroidism and ophthalmopathy. Amplification yielded TCR beta CDR3 regions, with RNA transcripts as the source. Initially, a first-round RT-PCR of the TCR CDR3 employed the HTBI primer set. MiXCR, applied by TCRdb to the multiplex PCR reads, yields one record per CDR3 protein. The table shows about 360,000 distinct CDR3 sequences, with approximately 13% occurring only once. Sequenced sample: blood. The receptors stem from a woman younger than 35 with Graves' hyperthyroidism.

This chain links TRBV5-8 with TRBJ1-1, with 7 positions matching TRBD1. The CDR3 extends over 18 amino acids. Germline V gene lookup returns CDR1 SGHTS and CDR2 YDEGEE. Germline trimming cut 0 bases from V and 1 base from J; bases unmatched to any gene: 12. The CDR3 is CASSLDPYRGAGNTEAFF. In nucleotides, the CDR3 is TGTGCCAGCAGCTTGGATCCTTACAGGGGCGCGGGGAACACTGAAGCTTTCTTT.

The J gene is TRBJ2-1, the V gene TRBV7-9; TRBD1 or TRBD2 may be the D gene (6 bases each). CDR3 length: 16 residues. The V end lost 5 bases, the J end lost 4 bases, and 18 bases lay between the germline ends. CDR1 is SEHNR and CDR2 is FQNEAQ in the germline V gene (reference sequence). The CDR3 loop is CASSESTGTLYNEQFF. DNA of the CDR3: TGTGCCAGCAGCGAATCTACAGGGACTCTTTACAATGAGCAGTTCTTC.

This clonotype was observed a handful of times. The genes are TRBV6-1 and TRBJ1-1; TRBD1 matches at 7 bases. Trimming removed 7 bases from V and 6 bases from J; junction bases left unmatched: 11. In germline, CDR1 is MNHNS, CDR2 SASEGT. CDR3 length equals 14 residues. As DNA, the CDR3 is TGTGCCAGCACAGAAGGGGGCGCGAAGGCTGAAGCTTTCTTT. Translation gives CASTEGGAKAEAFF.

This clonotype appeared many times. The V gene is TRBV27, the J gene TRBJ2-1, with D maybe TRBD2 (7 bases). Germline CDR1 is MNHEY and CDR2 is SMNVEV (reference sequence). The CDR3 extends over 15 amino acids. Trimming removed 11 bases from V and 1 base from J, with 18 bases in between. The CDR3 nucleotides read TGTGCCTCCCACGGGGGGCGACGGTCCTACAATGAGCAGTTCTTC. Translating gives CASHGGRRSYNEQFF.

This clonotype came up many times. The V gene is TRBV12-3 or TRBV12-4, the J gene TRBJ2-3, with no clear D. V was clipped by 3 bases and J by 0 bases, with 13 bases between them. This CDR3 has 16 amino acids. The CDR3 loop reads CASSFGRILSTDTQYF. CDR3 bases: TGTGCCAGCAGTTTCGGACGGATCCTTAGCACAGATACGCAGTATTTT.

This clonotype was observed many times. This chain links TRBV27 with TRBJ2-7; TRBD2 agrees at 12 bases. Trimming at V came to 3 bases and at J to 2 bases, leaving 5 bases not matched to a gene. Germline V gives CDR1 MNHEY, CDR2 SMNVEV (reference sequence). The CDR3 is 16 residues long. The DNA of the CDR3 is TGTGCCAGCAGTTTGAAACTAGCGGGAGGTCCCTACGAGCAGTACTTC. This codes for CASSLKLAGGPYEQYF.

This clonotype appeared many times. The chain carries TRBV14 and TRBJ1-1; D is ambiguous. V lost 0 bases to trimming and J lost 2 bases, with 13 bases between them. CDR1 SGHDN and CDR2 FVKESK come from the germline V gene. The CDR3 loop spans 16 amino acids. This CDR3 reads CASSQDRSSVNTEAFF. The CDR3 region has the DNA TGTGCCAGCAGCCAAGATCGGTCCAGCGTTAACACTGAAGCTTTCTTT.

This clonotype was recorded a few times. The chain has TRBV9 and TRBJ1-4; the match to TRBD1 covers 9 bases. Germline V lookup: CDR1 SGDLS, CDR2 YYNGEE. The CDR3 loop spans 14 amino acids. Trimming at V came to 3 bases and at J to 8 bases, leaving 5 bases not matched to a gene. The CDR3 is CASSATGGREKLFF. For the CDR3, the DNA is TGTGCCAGCAGCGCAACAGGGGGCAGGGAAAAACTGTTTTTT.

The rearrangement joins TRBV6-2 or TRBV6-3 to TRBJ1-2; D gene unclear. Germline-derived CDR1 and CDR2 are MNHEY and SVGEGT. The V end was cut by 2 bases, the J end by 0 bases, with 10 bases between. CDR3 size: 15 residues. This CDR3 reads CASSYSQYTNYGYTF. For the CDR3, the DNA is TGTGCCAGCAGTTACAGCCAGTACACTAACTATGGCTACACCTTC.

A remark on this clonotype: A much larger clone lies a single base off, so this may be a read error. The chain carries TRBV11-1 and TRBJ2-1; 8 bases match TRBD2. The CDR3 totals 16 residues. V shed 6 bases and J 11 bases; nucleotides not matched to a gene: 18. The V gene's germline CDR1 is SGHAT and CDR2 FQDESV (reference sequence). CDR3 in amino acids: CASSPFSSGRLYKQFF. The CDR3 DNA sequence: TGTGCCAGCAGTCCCTTCTCCAGCGGGAGACTCTATAAGCAGTTCTTC. The full variable domain, with the rest looked up from reference TRBV11-1 and TRBJ2-1, is EAEVAQSPRYKITEKSQAVAFWCDPISGHATLYWYRQILGQGPELLVQFQDESVVDDSQLPKDRFSAERLKGVDSTLKIQPAELGDSAMYLCASSPFSSGRLYKQFFGPGTRLTVL.

This clonotype was observed a handful of times. This chain uses TRBV20-1 with TRBJ2-5; weak D call: TRBD2 (5 bases). Germline CDR1 and CDR2: DFQATT and SNEGSKA (reference sequence). With 6 bases removed from V and 2 bases from J, the gap between germline ends came to 19 bases. The CDR3 extends over 15 amino acids. Here the CDR3 DNA reads TGCAGTGCCCGCCCCCCGGGATGGGTGCAAGAGACCCAGTACTTC. It codes for CSARPPGWVQETQYF.

The chain couples TRBV3-1 to TRBJ1-2, with a tentative D call TRBD1 (6 bases). Per the germline V gene, CDR1 is LGHDT and CDR2 is YNNKEL (reference sequence). This CDR3 has 14 amino acids. Between the trimmed V and J ends, which lost 0 bases and 8 bases, there was a span of 13 bases. The CDR3 protein is CASSQEGGGGGYTF. The CDR3 DNA follows: TGTGCCAGCAGCCAAGAAGGGGGGGGAGGCGGCTACACCTTC.

This clonotype has ten or more counts. The chain carries TRBV7-2 and TRBJ1-2; 8 nucleotides align to TRBD1. Germline values: CDR1 SGHTA, CDR2 FQGNSA. This CDR3 is built from 12 residues. Trimming took 5 bases from V and 9 from J; bases not matched to a gene: 5. The CDR3 nucleotides are TGTGCCAGCAGCCCGCAGGGGGCGAGCTACACCTTC. Translation: CASSPQGASYTF. The full variable domain, completed using reference TRBV7-2 and TRBJ1-2, is GAGVSQSPSNKVTEKGKDVELRCDPISGHTALYWYRQSLGQGLEFLIYFQGNSAPDKSGLPSDRFSAERTGGSVSTLTIQRTQQEDSAVYLCASSPQGASYTFGSGTRLTVV.

There are many counts of this clonotype. CDR3 coding DNA: TGTGCCAGCAGCTTGTTTAGCGGGGGAGGCCCTCCCTACGAGCAGTACTTC. Protein sequence: CASSLFSGGGPPYEQYF. V usage is TRBV5-5 and J usage is TRBJ2-7; 9 positions agree with TRBD2. V lost 1 base, J lost 2 bases, and 10 bases stayed unmatched. Germline V lookup: CDR1 SGHKS, CDR2 YYEKEE (reference sequence). This CDR3 comprises 17 residues. Together with reference TRBV5-5 and TRBJ2-7, the CDR3 gives the full variable domain: DAGVTQSPTHLIKTRGQQVTLRCSPISGHKSVSWYQQVLGQGPQFIFQYYEKEERGRGNFPDRFSARQFPNYSSELNVNALLLGDSALYLCASSLFSGGGPPYEQYFGPGTRLTVT.

Only a few counts were recorded for this clonotype. The chain links TRBV29-1 to TRBJ2-1; 8 bases align to TRBD1. The CDR3 spans 14 residues. Unmatched junction bases numbered 10, after V lost 8 bases and J lost 4 bases. Germline loops: CDR1 SQVTM, CDR2 ANQGSEA. In DNA, the CDR3 is TGCAGCCCGACAGGGGCTAACTTTTACAATGAGCAGTTCTTC. Translation gives CSPTGANFYNEQFF.

This clonotype was picked up many times. The chain employs TRBV6-2 or TRBV6-3 and TRBJ1-1; D may be TRBD1 (5 bases). This CDR3 has 17 residues. Germline loops: CDR1 MNHEY, CDR2 SVGEGT. The germline V and J ends were trimmed by 0 bases and 2 bases, with 16 bases remaining between them. CDR3 loop: CASSYSNGGSENTEAFF. The CDR3 coding sequence is TGTGCCAGCAGTTACTCGAATGGGGGTTCGGAAAACACTGAAGCTTTCTTT.

The chain joins TRBV19 to TRBJ2-3, with no clear D. The CDR3 covers 14 residues. CDR1 LNHDA and CDR2 SQIVND come from the germline V gene (reference sequence). V lost 1 base and J lost 2, with 7 bases in between. CDR3: CASSIGLNTDTQYF. CDR3 coding DNA: TGTGCCAGTAGTATAGGACTGAACACAGATACGCAGTATTTT.

This clonotype was picked up a small number of times. This could be a read error, since a much larger clone is one nucleotide away. The rearrangement uses TRBV10-3 and TRBJ1-1; no firm D call. Trimming shortened V by 10 bases and J by 3 bases, and 12 bases separated the two germline ends. The CDR3 covers 12 residues. Germline V gene sequence: CDR1 ENHRY, CDR2 SYGVKD. CDR3 residues: CATRTADTEAFF. CDR3 DNA: TGTGCCACCAGAACGGCGGACACTGAAGCTTTCTTT.

This clonotype was counted ten times or more. The rearrangement links TRBV20-1 to TRBJ2-4, with 9 bases fitting TRBD1. Germline CDR1 reads DFQATT; CDR2 reads SNEGSKA (reference sequence). This CDR3 contains 13 residues. V shed 5 bases, J shed 5 bases, and the junction held 4 bases outside the gene matches. The chain's CDR3 is CSAGGDRENIQYF. The CDR3 DNA reads TGCAGTGCTGGTGGGGACAGGGAAAACATTCAGTACTTC.

CDR3 nucleotides: TGTGCCAGCAGCCCCTTCAGCGGGAGTTTGAACGAGCAGTACTTC. It specifies CASSPFSGSLNEQYF. The chain couples TRBV3-1 to TRBJ2-7, with 8 positions matching TRBD2. The germline CDR1 and CDR2 sequences are LGHDT and YNNKEL (reference sequence). The CDR3 loop spans 15 amino acids. Trimming at V came to 4 bases and at J to 5 bases, leaving 10 bases not matched to a gene.